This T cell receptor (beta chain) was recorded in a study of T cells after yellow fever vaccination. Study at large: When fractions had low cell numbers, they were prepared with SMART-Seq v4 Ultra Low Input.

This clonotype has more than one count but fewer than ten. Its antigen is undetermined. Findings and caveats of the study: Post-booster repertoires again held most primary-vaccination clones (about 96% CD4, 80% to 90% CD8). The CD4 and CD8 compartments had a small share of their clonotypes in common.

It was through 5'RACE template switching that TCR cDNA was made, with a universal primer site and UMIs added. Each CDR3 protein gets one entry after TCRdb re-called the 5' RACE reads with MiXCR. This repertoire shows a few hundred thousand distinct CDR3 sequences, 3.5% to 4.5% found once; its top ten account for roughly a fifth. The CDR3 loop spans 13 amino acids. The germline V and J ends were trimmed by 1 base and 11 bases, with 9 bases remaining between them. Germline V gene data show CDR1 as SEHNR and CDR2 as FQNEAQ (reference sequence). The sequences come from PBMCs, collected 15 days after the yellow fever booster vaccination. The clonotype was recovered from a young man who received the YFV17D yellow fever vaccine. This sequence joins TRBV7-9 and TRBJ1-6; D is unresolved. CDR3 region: CASSLDGEAPLHF. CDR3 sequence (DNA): TGTGCCAGCAGCTTAGACGGGGAGGCACCCCTCCACTTT.